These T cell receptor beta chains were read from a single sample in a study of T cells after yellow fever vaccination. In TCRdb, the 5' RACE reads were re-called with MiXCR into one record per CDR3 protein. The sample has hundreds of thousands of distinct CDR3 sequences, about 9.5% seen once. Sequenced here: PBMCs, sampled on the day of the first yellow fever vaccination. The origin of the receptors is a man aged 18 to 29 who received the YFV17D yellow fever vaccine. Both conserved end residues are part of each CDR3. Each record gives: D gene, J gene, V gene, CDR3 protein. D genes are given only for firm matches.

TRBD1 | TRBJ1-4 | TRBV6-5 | CASSSRTGNNEKLFF
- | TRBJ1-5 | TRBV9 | CATQGSNQPQHF
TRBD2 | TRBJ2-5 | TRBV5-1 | CASSHSGGQETQYF
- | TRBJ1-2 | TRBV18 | CASSWSSLQSLYDGYTF
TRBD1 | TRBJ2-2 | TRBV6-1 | CASGGQGLAGELFF
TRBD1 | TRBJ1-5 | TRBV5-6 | CASSDGTGLSQPQHF
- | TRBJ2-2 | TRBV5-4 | CASSAGHHTGELFF
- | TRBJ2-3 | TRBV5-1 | CASSPLQGEDTQYF
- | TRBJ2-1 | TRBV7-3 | CASSLRGLGEQFF
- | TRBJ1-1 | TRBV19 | CASTRYGKPNTEAFF
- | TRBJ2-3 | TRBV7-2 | CASSSQGPTSTDTQYF
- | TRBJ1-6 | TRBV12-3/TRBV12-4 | CASSLRGFNSPLHF
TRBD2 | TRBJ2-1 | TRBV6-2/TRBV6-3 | CASTSRTSGGGIGQFF
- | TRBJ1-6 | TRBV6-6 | CASRDRNSPLHF
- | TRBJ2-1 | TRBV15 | CATSPLGGGDEQFF
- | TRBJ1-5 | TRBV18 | CASSPRGNRAQPQHF
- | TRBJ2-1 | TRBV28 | CASRELENSYNEQFF